This T cell receptor (beta chain) was retrieved from a study of blood T cells in healthy people across ages. Extraction yielded at least 5.5 micrograms of total RNA per sample. Between the trimmed V and J ends, which lost 1 base and 8 bases, there was a span of 14 bases. Per the germline V gene, CDR1 is LGHDT and CDR2 is YNNKEL (reference sequence). The CDR3 extends over 14 amino acids. Details on this clonotype: What it binds is unknown.

General study findings and limits: Without sorted subsets, naive and antigen-experienced compartments could not be conclusively compared. More naive CD4+ cells and higher diversity were found in long-lived than in aged donors. Roughly linearly, TCR beta diversity per million T cells fell as age increased.

Together with a sample-barcoded 5' primer, a J-beta primer mix was included in a second PCR lasting about 6 to 11 cycles. TCRdb passed the 5' RACE reads through MiXCR, listing each CDR3 protein once. The sample lists some 1.5 million distinct CDR3 sequences, roughly 27% occurring once. This TCR derives from a young woman in good health. The sequenced sample was blood. The V call is TRBV3-1, the J call TRBJ1-2, with D tentatively TRBD1 (6 bases). This chain's CDR3 is CASSQGRGAKGYTF. For the CDR3, the DNA is TGTGCCAGCAGCCAAGGACGGGGGGCTAAGGGCTACACCTTC.